These T cell receptor beta chains were read from a single sample in a study of blood T cell repertoires in COVID-19. Produced via immunoSEQ multiplex PCR; TCRdb's table is partial and in-frame only. The sample has under 500,000 clones, about 89% seen once; the top ten hold approximately 4.5%. Input material: peripheral blood. These receptors were collected from a woman in her twenties or thirties with acute or convalescent COVID-19. The CDR3 runs from the conserved cysteine through the conserved F or W. The order of the fields is CDR3 length, J gene, V gene, clone size, D gene, CDR3 DNA, CDR3 protein. The D gene is left open where the match is weak. A row's size may be missing; if present it is once, few, many or a size class.

15,TRBJ2-2,TRBV9,NA,NA,TGTGCCAGCAGCGCTCTGCGGGGGAACACCGGGGAGCTGTTTTTT,CASSALRGNTGELFF
14,TRBJ1-1,TRBV3-1/TRBV3-2,NA,NA,TGTGCCAGCAGCCAACTTGGGCAGGAACTTGGAGCTTTCTTT,CASSQLGQELGAFF
13,TRBJ2-3,TRBV6-1,once,NA,TGTGCCAGCAGTGACGCGGAGGCTGATACGCAGTATTTT,CASSDAEADTQYF
15,TRBJ1-2,TRBV30,NA,NA,TGTGCCTGGAGTGTACGGTCGGGGGGCGCCTATGGCTACACCTTC,CAWSVRSGGAYGYTF
15,TRBJ2-5,TRBV11-2,NA,TRBD2,TGTGCCAGCAGCTTCACTAGCGGGGGGGCGGAGACCCAGTACTTC,CASSFTSGGAETQYF
14,TRBJ1-1,TRBV19,NA,TRBD1,TGTGCCAGTAGCCGGGACAGGGTAAGTCCTGAAGCTTTCTTT,CASSRDRVSPEAFF
15,TRBJ2-5,TRBV7-9,NA,NA,TGTGCCAGCAGCTTAGCCCCGGGGGAAGGAGAGACCCAGTACTTC,CASSLAPGEGETQYF
12,TRBJ1-1,TRBV27,NA,NA,TGTGCCAGCTCAAGGGGTGCCACTGAAGCTTTCTTT,CASSRGATEAFF
20,TRBJ2-7,TRBV10-2,NA,TRBD2,TGCGCCAGCAGGAGACTAAGAGAGGGACTAGCGGGGGGTCATGACTACGAGCAGTACTTC,CASRRLREGLAGGHDYEQYF
15,TRBJ2-1,TRBV9,NA,TRBD2,TGTGCCAGCAGCGTGGGGATAGCGGGGTATGATGAGCAGTTCTTC,CASSVGIAGYDEQFF
16,TRBJ2-1,TRBV11-2,NA,TRBD2,TGTGCCAGCAGCCCCTTTACGGGGGGGATTTACAATGAGCAGTTCTTC,CASSPFTGGIYNEQFF
15,TRBJ2-5,TRBV28,NA,TRBD1,TGTGCCAGCGCTGACAGGGGGCACGTGTCAGAGACCCAGTACTTC,CASADRGHVSETQYF
17,TRBJ2-1,TRBV7-6,NA,TRBD2,TGTGCCAGCAGCTTAGGTGGCTGGCGGGGGGGTTACAATGAGCAGTTCTTC,CASSLGGWRGGYNEQFF
16,TRBJ2-7,TRBV7-3,NA,TRBD2,TGTGCCAGCAGCTTACTCCCCGGGACTACCACCTACGAGCAGTACTTC,CASSLLPGTTTYEQYF
15,TRBJ1-2,TRBV3-1/TRBV3-2,once,NA,TGTGCCAGCAGCCAAGCTGGGGGGAGTTCCTTTGGCTACACCTTC,CASSQAGGSSFGYTF
13,TRBJ2-3,TRBV9,NA,NA,TGTGCCAGCAGCGCGACCGCGGGAGATACGCAGTATTTT,CASSATAGDTQYF
15,TRBJ2-3,TRBV2,few,NA,TGTGCCAGCAGTGACTTGAGGGCCAGCACAGATACGCAGTATTTT,CASSDLRASTDTQYF
19,TRBJ1-2,TRBV15,NA,NA,TGTGCCACCAGCAGAGTGGGAGGGGCACAGGACTACCTATTCTATGGCTACACCTTC,CATSRVGGAQDYLFYGYTF
14,TRBJ2-5,TRBV11-2,NA,NA,TGTGCCAGCAGCCTAAACTGGCGGGAAGAGACCCAGTACTTC,CASSLNWREETQYF
14,TRBJ2-5,TRBV24-1,NA,NA,TGTGCCACCAGTGAAGGACAAGACCAAGAGACCCAGTACTTC,CATSEGQDQETQYF
14,TRBJ1-5,TRBV28,few,NA,TGTGCCAGCAGTTTATATACAGCTAATCAGCCCCAGCATTTT,CASSLYTANQPQHF
11,TRBJ2-7,TRBV28,once,TRBD1,TGTGCCAGCAGGAACCGGGACAGGGCCTACTTC,CASRNRDRAYF
15,TRBJ2-3,TRBV30,NA,NA,TGTGCCTGGAGTGTAGGCAGGGTGGACACAGATACGCAGTATTTT,CAWSVGRVDTDTQYF
13,TRBJ2-2,TRBV2,NA,NA,TGTGCCAGCAGGCTTGGAGGGAGCGGGGAGCTGTTTTTT,CASRLGGSGELFF
13,TRBJ2-7,TRBV18,NA,NA,TGTGCCAGCTCACCCAGACAGGGAGGCGAGCAGTACTTC,CASSPRQGGEQYF
17,TRBJ2-2,TRBV7-2,NA,TRBD1,TGTGCCAGCAGCCCCGCGGCAAACAGGGGGAACACCGGGGAGCTGTTTTTT,CASSPAANRGNTGELFF
16,TRBJ1-5,TRBV19,NA,TRBD1,TGTGCCAGTAGTACACCACCGGGACAGCGCAATCAGCCCCAGCATTTT,CASSTPPGQRNQPQHF
12,TRBJ2-1,TRBV30,NA,NA,TGTGCCTGGAGCAGGGGCGGCAATGAGCAGTTCTTC,CAWSRGGNEQFF
14,TRBJ2-7,TRBV19,NA,NA,TGTGCCAGTAGTATAGGACAGGGGAGGGACGAGCAGTACTTC,CASSIGQGRDEQYF
18,TRBJ2-1,TRBV7-2,once,TRBD1,TGTGCCAGCAGTCCTATCGTGCCCGGGACAGGGACCTACAATGAGCAGTTCTTC,CASSPIVPGTGTYNEQFF
17,TRBJ1-5,TRBV2,NA,TRBD1,TGTGCCAGCAACCTACAGGGGGCTGGTTTGAGCAATCAGCCCCAGCATTTT,CASNLQGAGLSNQPQHF
14,TRBJ2-7,TRBV10-3,NA,NA,TGTGCCATCAGTGAGTCTGACATTACCTACGAGCAGTACTTC,CAISESDITYEQYF
14,TRBJ2-7,TRBV27,NA,NA,TGTGCCAGCAGTTTCCGTACAGGGTATTACGAGCAGTACTTC,CASSFRTGYYEQYF